This T cell receptor beta chain came from a study of shared clonotypes between healthy human individuals (TCRdb year 2020). General notes on the study: The cohort included a few men and a couple of women between 18 and 49 years of age. For each donor, CD4 naive and CD4 memory were each run on three plates, CD8 naive on two plates, and CD8 memory on one plate. To estimate repertoire size and how much clonotypes are shared between individuals, the study performed deep sequencing of blood TCR repertoires from about five healthy adults. Libraries were prepared and TCR repertoires were sequenced by different laboratories using diverse techniques, in order to increase sequencing depth and limit assay-specific biases. Between about 0.85 and 9.5 billion PBMCs per donor were obtained by leukapheresis. What the study reported, not specific to this receptor: Estimated clonotype richness was generally larger for naive than for memory subsets. Sampling was restricted to blood, and TCR repertoires in tissues likely differ from the TCR repertoires found in blood. Incomplete sequencing was indicated by rarefaction of sorted-subset datasets, despite the large sequencing depth. Higher generation probabilities were observed for clonotypes shared by all four sorted-subset donors than for non-shared clonotypes. Sharing across several donors was observed for about 5% of naive CD4, around 3.5% of naive CD8, over 2% of memory CD4, and over 0.3% of memory CD8 clonotypes. The small number of donors limited the genetic and exposure-history diversity represented. Pairwise subsampling indicated that sequencing depth was expected to affect the degree of clonotype sharing among donors.

The donors were healthy, HIV-negative adults with no recently reported acute infections or vaccinations. Every donor was a Caucasian adult residing in Nashville, Tennessee, USA. CD4+ T cells were enriched through magnetic negative selection, after which naive cells were positively selected on CD45RA and the remaining negative fraction served as the memory subset. Blood was obtained by leukapheresis, after which PBMCs were separated by Ficoll-Histopaque density gradient centrifugation and cryopreserved in liquid nitrogen vapor phase. Analytical flow cytometry was used to check the purity and quantity of every magnetically sorted T cell population. From each sorted fraction, genomic DNA was isolated and quantified by UV absorbance on a Nanodrop 2000c. To note about this clone: This receptor's antigen is unknown. No qualities accompany the bases; no much larger clone lies one base away.

Using the deep immunoSEQ assay, multiplex PCR amplified TCR CDR3 regions from genomic DNA. For each cell subset, the extracted genomic DNA was distributed evenly across all wells of several immunoSEQ 96-well plates, and each plate served as one replicate. Each replicate PCR for sorted subsets received around 200 ng genomic DNA, equal to tens of thousands of T cell genomes. The purified libraries were quantified using a Qubit 3.0 fluorometer, sized with a Bioanalyzer 2100, and then quantified again using the KAPA Library Quantification kit. A separate single-read 150-cycle Illumina NextSeq 550 flow cell was used to sequence each immunoSEQ 96-well plate. The original methods were these. The immunoSEQ output contained only junctional sequences without quality scores, so filtering could not match that applied to full-length reads. To assign V/J genes and CDR3, sequences were annotated against IMGT germline references using PyIR, a Python wrapper for IgBLAST v1.9. Reads with weak V/J assignments (E-value above 1e-6), missing CDR3, stop codons, out-of-frame junctions, or ambiguous translated residues were removed. V3J clonotypes were defined as sequences sharing the same inferred V gene, J gene, and CDR3 amino acid sequence. Percentage overlap between repertoires was calculated by dividing the number of shared unique clonotypes by the size of the smaller repertoire. RTK rarefaction, the Chao1 estimator, and Recon v2.1 estimates of unobserved clonotypes were used to assess repertoire richness. Generation probabilities were computed with OLGA for all TCRbeta clonotypes obtained by the gDNA method from several donors. TCRdb stores this immuneACCESS table with in-frame sequences only. Part of the clones is absent; in the studies checked, under half of the shortfall reflects unresolved V genes, and no reason is known for the rest. The V and J calls and the clone size are those of that table, but D and trimming were determined from the DNA. The sample includes a few million clones, with approximately 94% observed a single time. The ten largest clonotypes hold approximately 0.13% of the sample.

Relative to germline, V is missing 7 bases and J is missing 6 bases, with 11 bases of the junction outside any gene match. The CDR3 covers 14 residues, taking in both the cysteine and the phenylalanine. Only the CDR3 part of the read is kept: 42 bases, read in frame from the first base. CDR1 and CDR2 were assigned from the germline V gene as SGDLS and YYNGEE. The origin of this receptor is a man between 18 and 29 years old in good health. The chain was built from TRBV9 and TRBJ2-3, with TRBD1 identical over 7 junction bases. The sequenced material came from naive CD4+ T cells sorted from blood. This specimen's cell subset or site label, per the study, means: CD45RA+ positively selected. The CDR3 region reads CASGSPGQLDTQYF. In nucleotide form, the sequence is TGTGCCAGCGGAAGCCCGGGACAGTTGGATACGCAGTATTTT.